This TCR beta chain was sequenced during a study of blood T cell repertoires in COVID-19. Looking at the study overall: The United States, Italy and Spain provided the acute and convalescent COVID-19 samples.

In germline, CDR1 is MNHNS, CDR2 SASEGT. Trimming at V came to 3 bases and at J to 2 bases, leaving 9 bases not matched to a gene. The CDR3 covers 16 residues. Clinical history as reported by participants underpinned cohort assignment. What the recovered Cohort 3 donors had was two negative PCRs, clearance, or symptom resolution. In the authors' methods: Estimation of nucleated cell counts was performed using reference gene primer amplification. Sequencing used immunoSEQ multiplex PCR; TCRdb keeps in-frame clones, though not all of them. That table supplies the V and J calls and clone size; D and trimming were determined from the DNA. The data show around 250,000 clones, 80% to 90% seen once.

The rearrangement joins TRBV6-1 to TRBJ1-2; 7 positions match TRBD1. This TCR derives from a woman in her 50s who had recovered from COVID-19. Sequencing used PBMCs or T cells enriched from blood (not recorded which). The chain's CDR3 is CASSEPGQVTNYGYTF. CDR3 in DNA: TGTGCCAGCAGTGAGCCTGGACAGGTGACCAACTATGGCTACACCTTC.